These T cell receptor beta chains were read from a single sample in a study of CD4+ T cells in melanoma. Produced via immunoSEQ multiplex PCR; TCRdb's table is partial and in-frame only. The table includes some 47,000 clones, about 88% detected once. Sequenced material: peripheral blood. The receptors were gathered from a human donor with melanoma. CDR3s leave out the opening cysteine and the closing phenylalanine or tryptophan. Where a row states a size, it is once, few, many or the class of an expanded clone; other rows omit it.

V	size	CDR3
TRBV18	.	ASSPGTSTEAF
TRBV7-6	.	ASSLGAQWGWNEQF
TRBV9	.	ASSTSTENTEAF
TRBV6-7	.	ASSYGDRAF
TRBV9	.	ASSVIAGGLLDEQF
TRBV18	few	ASSPRTMTGEAF
TRBV9	.	ASSVYREASYNEQF
TRBV28	.	ASSFVWNTGELF
TRBV15	.	ATSSDVGGSYNEQF
TRBV4-1	once	ASSQPGQGVYEQY
TRBV19	.	ASSIAIYSGANVLT
TRBV19	.	ASSIYGTTDTQY
TRBV14	.	ASSPRQSGELF
TRBV15	.	ATSVRTGSYEQY
TRBV9	.	ASSVVERGYNEQF
TRBV27	.	ASSRQGGMNTEAF
TRBV7-8	.	ASSLHLGANVLT
TRBV25-1	.	ASSVGDSEAF
TRBV5-5	once	ASSFGSIVYGYT
TRBV5-1	once	ASSLDGGEQY
TRBV18	few	ASSPPSSYEQY
TRBV5-4	.	ASSRKDFTDTQY
TRBV2	.	ASSRQGGETQY
TRBV7-8	.	ASIPYGTPSYNEQF
TRBV7-9	.	ASSRILGLAGYEQY
TRBV10-1	.	ASSEDPKVTDTQY
TRBV11-2	once	ASSLRGEPPDAQH
TRBV6-6	.	ASSSTSAEQF
TRBV7-9	.	ASSSGTGTYEQY
TRBV5-1	.	ASSLGPRDRNSPLH
TRBV11-2	.	ASSLAWRDPTYEQY
TRBV18	.	ASSTQGSSYNSPLH
TRBV9	few	ASSTRSMNTEAF
TRBV15	few	ATSRSRIGAGVGNEQF
TRBV5-1	.	ASSFTGEPYNEQF
TRBV6-5	once	ASSSPSSYEQY
TRBV19	.	ASSPKGRGLYQETQY
TRBV19	few	ASRQGSNTGELF
TRBV7-9	.	AERRQAGPSNYGYT
TRBV30	.	AWLAPGGNTIY
TRBV5-1	.	ASSSGLAYEQY
TRBV7-6	.	ASSLDSGTGFLEQY
TRBV28	once	ASRGSWTSSYNEQF
TRBV2	.	ASSETYGYT
TRBV21-1	.	ASSKRTEGGGENTGELF
TRBV15	.	ATSGGQGHTYEQY
TRBV5-1	.	ASSQAPGVGEKLF
TRBV11-2	few	ASLGGGAYEQY
TRBV5-6	.	ASSSMRGLEAF
TRBV6-6	once	ASSTGAYEQY
TRBV19	.	ASNIQGKVAEAF
TRBV7-2	.	ASSPQDYGYT
TRBV6-5	few	ASSNRENSPLH
TRBV4-3	once	ASSQVGGGGYEQY
TRBV27	few	ASSPGSRNNSPLH
TRBV27	.	ASSPRPYRTSGEKLF
TRBV6-5	.	ASSYSPGGEYNEQF
TRBV12-5	.	ASGLDSDEQF
TRBV18	.	ASSQGSAGNTIY